This T cell receptor (beta chain) was obtained from a study of T cells in Graves' hyperthyroidism and ophthalmopathy. CDR3 size: 15 residues. Trimming removed 8 bases from V and 7 bases from J; junction bases left unmatched: 17. This clonotype was detected ten times or more. Hyperthyroidism was newly diagnosed in patients aged 18 to 65 (duration under 2 months). The PBMCs were taken from under 12 ml of fresh peripheral blood. Researchers took RNA transcripts and amplified the TCR beta CDR3 regions from them. Carried out on the TCR CDR3, a first-round RT-PCR used the HTBI primer set. TCRdb ran MiXCR on the multiplex PCR reads and lists one entry per CDR3 protein. The sample carries about 700,000 distinct CDR3 sequences, 14% recorded once.

The sample comprised blood. J is TRBJ2-7 and V is TRBV12-3 or TRBV12-4; 7 bases are shared with TRBD1. The TCR sequence derives from a woman aged 18-29 years with Graves' hyperthyroidism. Here the CDR3 DNA reads TGTGCCAGCGGGCAAGGGGACAGCGAGGTCGCGGAGCAGTACTTC. As protein: CASGQGDSEVAEQYF.